This TCR beta chain was captured by sequencing in a study of spatial heterogeneity in lung cancer. TCRdb reanalysed the 5' RACE reads using MiXCR and keeps one entry per CDR3 protein. Here the sample spans around 3,600 distinct CDR3 sequences, about 7.3% being singletons. Time point noted: sample taken at primary tumor resection. Comments on this clonotype: Its matching antigen is unknown.

Findings of the study overall: Mutation tallies in tumors tracked expanded intratumoral alpha and beta TCR counts.

The CDR3 totals 14 residues. With 1 base clipped from V and 3 bases from J, the junction kept 1 base outside the gene matches. Germline V lookup: CDR1 SGHDN, CDR2 FVKESK. Material: lung tumor tissue, obtained at surgery. This chain joins TRBV14 and TRBJ2-7, with 9 bases aligning to TRBD2. The clonotype was recovered from a male donor with early-stage non-small cell lung cancer. CDR3 nucleotide sequence: TGTGCCAGCAGCCAAGGGACTAGCGACTACGAGCAGTACTTC. It is translated as CASSQGTSDYEQYF.